Here is one T cell receptor beta chain with its context. Its antigen is unidentified. One end of the junction does not line up with germline, which may come from a read error. These data come from a study of siplizumab effects on memory and regulatory T cells. Study-wide results and caveats: No more than a minor fraction of alloreactive clones could be traced back to unstimulated subsets. Siplizumab, the agent tested, significantly reduced alloreactive sequences traceable to unstimulated CD4+ memory cells. Memory cells seemed less diverse than naive T cells, which also seemed major contributors to the alloresponse.

TCRdb keeps only in-frame clones here, not all; method: immunoSEQ multiplex PCR. The sample holds around 82,000 clones, approximately 93% seen once. The sequencing sample was made of CD8+ T cells sorted from blood. This sequence was found in a human donor in good health.

CDR3 nucleotide sequence: TGTGCCAGCAGTACCAGCCATAGGCTAGACGGGATCTTC. Amino acids: CASSTSHRLDGIF. The chain carries TRBV6-5 and TRBJ2-1, with D maybe TRBD2 (5 bases). This CDR3 comprises 13 residues. Germline lookup yields CDR1 MNHEY and CDR2 SVGAGI.